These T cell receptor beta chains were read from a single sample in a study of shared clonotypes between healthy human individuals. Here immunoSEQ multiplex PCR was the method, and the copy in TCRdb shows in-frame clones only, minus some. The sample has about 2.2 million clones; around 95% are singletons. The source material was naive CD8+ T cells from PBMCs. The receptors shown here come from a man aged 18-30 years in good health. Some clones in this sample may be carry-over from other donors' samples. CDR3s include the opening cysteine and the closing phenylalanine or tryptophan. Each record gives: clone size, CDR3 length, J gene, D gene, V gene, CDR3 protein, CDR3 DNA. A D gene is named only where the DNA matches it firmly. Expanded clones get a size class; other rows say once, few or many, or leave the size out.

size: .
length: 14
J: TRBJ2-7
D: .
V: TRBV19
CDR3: CASSIPGATYEQYF
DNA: TGTGCCAGTAGTATACCCGGGGCCACCTACGAGCAGTACTTC

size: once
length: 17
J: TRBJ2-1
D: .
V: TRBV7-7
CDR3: CASSLQLEVGSYNEQFF
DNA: TGTGCCAGCAGCTTGCAACTAGAAGTGGGGTCCTACAATGAGCAGTTCTTC

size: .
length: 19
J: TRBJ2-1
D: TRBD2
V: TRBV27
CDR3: CASTPLGPSGSRGYNEQFF
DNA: TGTGCCAGCACCCCCCTTGGGCCTAGCGGGAGTAGGGGGTACAATGAGCAGTTCTTC

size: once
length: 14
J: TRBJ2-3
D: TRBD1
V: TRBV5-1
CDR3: CASSMGQITDTQYF
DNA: TGCGCCAGCAGCATGGGACAGATCACAGATACGCAGTATTTT

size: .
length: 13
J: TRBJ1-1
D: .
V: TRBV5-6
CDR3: CASSQGMNTEAFF
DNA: TGTGCCAGTTCTCAGGGCATGAACACTGAAGCTTTCTTT

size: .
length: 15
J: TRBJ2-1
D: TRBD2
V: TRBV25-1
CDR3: CASIGGTFLVNEQFF
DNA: TGTGCCAGCATCGGGGGGACTTTCCTCGTGAATGAGCAGTTCTTC

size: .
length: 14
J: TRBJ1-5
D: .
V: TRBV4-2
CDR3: CASSQERGSQPQHF
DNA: TGTGCCAGCAGCCAAGAAAGGGGCAGCCAGCCCCAGCATTTT

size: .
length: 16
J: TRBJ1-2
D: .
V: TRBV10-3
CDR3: CAISEPTWGAWNGYTF
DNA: TGTGCCATCAGTGAGCCCACCTGGGGGGCATGGAATGGCTACACCTTC

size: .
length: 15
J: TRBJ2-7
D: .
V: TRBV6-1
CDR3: CASSVNRLEGFEQYF
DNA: TGTGCCAGCAGCGTGAACCGACTAGAAGGCTTCGAGCAGTACTTC

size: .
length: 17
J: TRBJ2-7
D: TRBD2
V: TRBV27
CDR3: CASSLSAGDKPSYEQYF
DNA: TGTGCCAGCAGTTTATCAGCGGGGGACAAGCCCTCCTACGAGCAGTACTTC

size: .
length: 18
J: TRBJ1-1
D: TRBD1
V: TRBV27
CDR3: CASSPLLGQGVGFSEAFF
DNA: TGTGCCAGCAGTCCCCTCCTGGGACAGGGTGTTGGCTTTTCTGAAGCTTTCTTT

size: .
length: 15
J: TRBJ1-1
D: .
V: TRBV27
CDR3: CASSLFGQMNTEAFF
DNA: TGTGCCAGCAGTTTATTCGGACAGATGAACACTGAAGCTTTCTTT

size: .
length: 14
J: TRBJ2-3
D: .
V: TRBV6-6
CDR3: CASRPERAEDTQYF
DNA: TGTGCCAGCAGGCCAGAGAGGGCGGAAGATACGCAGTATTTT

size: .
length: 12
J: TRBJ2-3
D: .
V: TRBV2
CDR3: CASSEGADTQYF
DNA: TGTGCCAGCAGTGAGGGTGCAGATACGCAGTATTTT

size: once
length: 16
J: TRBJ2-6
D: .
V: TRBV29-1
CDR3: CSVEGQDRFGANVLTF
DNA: TGCAGCGTTGAAGGACAGGACCGTTTTGGGGCCAACGTCCTGACTTTC

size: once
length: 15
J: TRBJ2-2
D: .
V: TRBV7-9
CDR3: CASSSPGWHTGELFF
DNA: TGTGCCAGCAGCTCACCCGGGTGGCACACCGGGGAGCTGTTTTTT

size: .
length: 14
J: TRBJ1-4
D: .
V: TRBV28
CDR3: CASSPSGGYEKLFF
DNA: TGTGCCAGCAGCCCTTCCGGAGGGTATGAAAAACTGTTTTTT

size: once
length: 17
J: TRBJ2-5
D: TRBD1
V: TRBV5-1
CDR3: CASSLASWGRGPETQYF
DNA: TGCGCCAGCAGCTTGGCCTCTTGGGGCAGGGGGCCAGAGACCCAGTACTTC

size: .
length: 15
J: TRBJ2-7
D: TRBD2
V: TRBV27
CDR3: CASSLGAGGFYEQYF
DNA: TGTGCCAGCAGTTTAGGAGCGGGAGGATTTTACGAGCAGTACTTC

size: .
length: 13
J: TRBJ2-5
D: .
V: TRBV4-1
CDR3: CASRPPGGETQYF
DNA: TGCGCCAGCCGTCCCCCCGGGGGAGAGACCCAGTACTTC

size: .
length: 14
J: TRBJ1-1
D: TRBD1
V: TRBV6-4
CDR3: CASKTAPNRGEAFF
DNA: TGTGCCAGCAAGACCGCCCCGAACAGGGGTGAAGCTTTCTTT

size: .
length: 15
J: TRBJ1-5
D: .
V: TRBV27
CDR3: CASSLVGYSNQPQHF
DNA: TGTGCCAGCAGTTTAGTAGGGTATAGCAATCAGCCCCAGCATTTT

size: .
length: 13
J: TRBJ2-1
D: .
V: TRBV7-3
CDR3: CASSETAGVEQFF
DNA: TGTGCCAGCAGCGAGACCGCGGGTGTCGAGCAGTTCTTC

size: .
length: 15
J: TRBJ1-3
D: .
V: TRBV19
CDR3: CASNPTVLSGNTIYF
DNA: TGTGCCAGTAACCCGACAGTTCTCTCTGGAAACACCATATATTTT

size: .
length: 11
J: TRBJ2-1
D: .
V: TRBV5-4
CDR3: CASSLGQVKVF
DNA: TGTGCCAGCAGCTTGGGACAGGTCAAGGTCTTC

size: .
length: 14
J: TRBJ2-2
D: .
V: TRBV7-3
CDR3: CASSLDLNTGELFF
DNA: TGTGCCAGCAGCCTCGATCTGAACACCGGGGAGCTGTTTTTT

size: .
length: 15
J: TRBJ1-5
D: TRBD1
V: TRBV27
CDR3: CASSISTGGHQPQHF
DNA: TGTGCCAGCAGCATTTCGACAGGGGGGCATCAGCCCCAGCATTTT

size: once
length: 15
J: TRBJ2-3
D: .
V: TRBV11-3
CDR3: CASSLDRERSDTQYF
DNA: TGTGCCAGCAGCTTAGACAGGGAGAGGTCTGATACGCAGTATTTT

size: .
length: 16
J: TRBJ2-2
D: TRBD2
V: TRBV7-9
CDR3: CASSPLSGGPTGELFF
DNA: TGTGCCAGCAGCCCTCTTTCGGGAGGGCCTACCGGGGAGCTGTTTTTT

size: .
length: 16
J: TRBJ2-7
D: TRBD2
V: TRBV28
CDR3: CASSPPPTSVSYEQYF
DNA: TGTGCCAGCAGCCCCCCCCCGACTAGCGTCTCCTACGAGCAGTACTTC

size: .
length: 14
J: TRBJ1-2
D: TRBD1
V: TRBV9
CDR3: CASSTTGGPYGYTF
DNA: TGTGCCAGCAGCACGACAGGGGGCCCCTATGGCTACACCTTC

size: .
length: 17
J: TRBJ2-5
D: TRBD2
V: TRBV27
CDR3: CASSSVGTSGIKETQYF
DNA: TGTGCCAGCAGTTCGGTCGGGACTAGCGGGATAAAAGAGACCCAGTACTTC

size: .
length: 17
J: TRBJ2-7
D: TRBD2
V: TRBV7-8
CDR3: CASSLALSGREGYEQYF
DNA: TGTGCCAGCAGCTTAGCGCTAAGTGGGCGGGAGGGCTACGAGCAGTACTTC

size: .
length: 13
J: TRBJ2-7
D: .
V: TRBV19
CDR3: CASSMQASYEQYF
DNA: TGTGCCAGTAGTATGCAGGCTTCCTACGAGCAGTACTTC

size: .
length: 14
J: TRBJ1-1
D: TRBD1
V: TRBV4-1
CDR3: CASSQSETQGEAFF
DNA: TGCGCCAGCAGCCAATCAGAGACACAGGGGGAAGCTTTCTTT

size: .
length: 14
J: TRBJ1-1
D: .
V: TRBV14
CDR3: CASSRPGGNTEAFF
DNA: TGTGCCAGCAGCCGGCCTGGGGGCAACACTGAAGCTTTCTTT

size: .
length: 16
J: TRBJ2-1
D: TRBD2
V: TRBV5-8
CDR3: CASRGPWREGLIEQFF
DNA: TGTGCCAGCCGCGGGCCGTGGCGGGAGGGCCTGATTGAGCAGTTCTTC

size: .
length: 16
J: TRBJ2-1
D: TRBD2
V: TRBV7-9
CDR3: CASSRTLAGGYNEQFF
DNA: TGTGCCAGCAGCCGAACACTAGCGGGAGGCTACAATGAGCAGTTCTTC

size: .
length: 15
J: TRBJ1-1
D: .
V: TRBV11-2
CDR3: CASSLGYRQGDEAFF
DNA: TGTGCCAGCAGCTTAGGTTACCGGCAGGGAGATGAAGCTTTCTTT

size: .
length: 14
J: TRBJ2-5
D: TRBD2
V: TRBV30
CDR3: CAWRTSGRRETQYF
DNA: TGTGCCTGGAGAACTAGCGGGAGGCGGGAGACCCAGTACTTC

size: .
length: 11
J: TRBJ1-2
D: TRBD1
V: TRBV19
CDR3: CASIGQGAYTF
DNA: TGTGCCAGTATCGGACAGGGAGCCTACACCTTC

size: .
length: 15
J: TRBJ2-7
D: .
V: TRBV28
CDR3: CASSPAAGSSYEQYF
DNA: TGTGCCAGCAGTCCAGCGGCAGGGAGCTCCTACGAGCAGTACTTC

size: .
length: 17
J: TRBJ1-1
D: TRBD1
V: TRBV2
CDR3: CASSVSGTGGSGTEAFF
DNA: TGTGCCAGCAGTGTCAGCGGGACAGGGGGCTCGGGCACTGAAGCTTTCTTT

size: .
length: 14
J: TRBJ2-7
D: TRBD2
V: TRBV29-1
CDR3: CSVISGHNSYEQYF
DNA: TGCAGCGTAATTAGCGGGCACAACTCCTACGAGCAGTACTTC

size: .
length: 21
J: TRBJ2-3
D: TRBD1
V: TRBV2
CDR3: CASSPNVRDRGPRGRTDTQYF
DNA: TGTGCCAGCAGTCCGAACGTCCGGGACAGGGGTCCCCGGGGAAGGACAGATACGCAGTATTTT

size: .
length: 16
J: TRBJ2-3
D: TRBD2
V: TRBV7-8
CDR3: CASSFGLAGTTDTQYF
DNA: TGTGCCAGCAGCTTCGGACTAGCGGGGACCACAGATACGCAGTATTTT

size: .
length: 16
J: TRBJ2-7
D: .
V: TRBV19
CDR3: CASSPYRAGISYEQYF
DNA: TGTGCCAGTAGTCCTTATAGGGCAGGGATTTCCTACGAGCAGTACTTC